The 21 T cell receptor beta chains presented below share a single source sample, sequenced in a study of identical twins. TCRdb re-derived calls from the 5' RACE reads in MiXCR, one entry per CDR3 protein. The data show 200,000 to 250,000 distinct CDR3 sequences, with about 7.3% seen just once and 3.5% to 4% held by the top ten. These data also formed part of another study, on yellow fever vaccine responses in identical twins.

Sequencing used memory (CD45RO+) T cells sorted from blood. The receptors here all came from a young woman in good health.

This clonotype has just a few counts. J is TRBJ2-7 and V is TRBV6-5; D tentatively reads TRBD1 or TRBD2 (5 bases each). V shed 2 bases and J shed 2 bases, with 19 bases lying between them. Germline CDR1 is MNHEY and CDR2 is SVGAGI. The CDR3 totals 17 residues. The CDR3 DNA follows: TGTGCCAGCAGTTACGGGGCCGGGTTCGGTAGCGCCTACGAGCAGTACTTC. Translated, it gives CASSYGAGFGSAYEQYF.

The chain uses TRBV19 and TRBJ2-1; 14 bases are a match to TRBD2. The length of the CDR3 is 16 residues. V was pared by 4 bases and J by 7 bases, with 6 bases of the junction left unmatched. Germline V gene sequence: CDR1 LNHDA, CDR2 SQIVND (reference sequence). The CDR3: CASSTRLAGGWNEQFF. CDR3 sequence (DNA): TGTGCCAGTAGTACGCGACTAGCGGGAGGGTGGAATGAGCAGTTCTTC. Together with reference TRBV19 and TRBJ2-1, the CDR3 gives the full variable domain: DGGITQSPKYLFRKEGQNVTLSCEQNLNHDAMYWYRQDPGQGLRLIYYSQIVNDFQKGDIAEGYSVSREKKESFPLTVTSAQKNPTAFYLCASSTRLAGGWNEQFFGPGTRLTVL.

In this sample, this clonotype turned up a few times. The chain carries TRBV5-1 and TRBJ1-4; 8 bases match TRBD1. Germline V gene data show CDR1 as SGHRS and CDR2 as YFSETQ. This CDR3 spans 15 amino acids. The ends lost 4 bases at V and 10 bases at J; junction bases unmatched: 12. The CDR3 bases are TGCGCCAGCAGCCCCACGACAGGGGAGGAGAGAAAACTGTTTTTT. It yields the protein CASSPTTGEERKLFF.

In this sample, this clonotype turned up a few times. The chain employs TRBV19 and TRBJ1-1; D is uncertain. The CDR3 runs 13 residues. The V gene's germline CDR1 is LNHDA and CDR2 SQIVND (reference sequence). The V gene lost 7 bases and the J gene lost 1 base, with 10 bases spanning the gap. The DNA for the CDR3 is TGTGCCAGTATGGGAATGGCGAACACTGAAGCTTTCTTT. Translating it yields CASMGMANTEAFF. The full variable domain, rest sourced from reference TRBV19 and TRBJ1-1, is DGGITQSPKYLFRKEGQNVTLSCEQNLNHDAMYWYRQDPGQGLRLIYYSQIVNDFQKGDIAEGYSVSREKKESFPLTVTSAQKNPTAFYLCASMGMANTEAFFGQGTRLTVV.

This clonotype was counted only a few times. The chain recombines TRBV5-1 with TRBJ1-5, with D perhaps TRBD1 (5 bases). Germline V gene lookup returns CDR1 SGHRS and CDR2 YFSETQ. CDR3 length: 14 amino acids. V shed 4 bases and J shed 5 bases, with 13 bases lying between them. The CDR3 loop is CASSPDGGYQPQHF. As DNA, the CDR3 is TGCGCCAGCAGCCCGGACGGGGGTTATCAGCCCCAGCATTTT. Looking up the rest from reference TRBV5-1 and TRBJ1-5 gives the full variable domain: KAGVTQTPRYLIKTRGQQVTLSCSPISGHRSVSWYQQTPGQGLQFLFEYFSETQRNKGNFPGRFSGRQFSNSRSEMNVSTLELGDSALYLCASSPDGGYQPQHFGDGTRLSIL.

The gene calls are TRBV5-6 and TRBJ2-2, with 7 bases matching TRBD2. Germline loops: CDR1 SGHDT, CDR2 YYEEEE. The CDR3 sequence is 19 residues long. V was clipped by 3 bases and J by 0 bases; unmatched bases: 14. The CDR3 bases are TGTGCCAGCAGCTCCCCCGGGGGGACGGGGATATCGAACACCGGGGAGCTGTTTTTT. The encoded protein is CASSSPGGTGISNTGELFF.

A note on this clonotype: Since a much larger clone is just one base distant, this may be a read error. This sequence joins TRBV5-1 and TRBJ2-7, with TRBD1 identical over 10 bases. The length of the CDR3 is 14 residues. CDR1 and CDR2 from the germline V gene are SGHRS and YFSETQ. The CDR3 is CANSVGQGVDEQYF. The DNA for the CDR3 is TGCGCCAACAGCGTTGGACAGGGGGTGGACGAGCAGTACTTC.

The chain joins TRBV18 to TRBJ2-3; D gene ambiguous. Trimming left V 3 bases short and J 1 base short, with 8 bases between. The CDR3 has 14 residues. Per germline, CDR1 KGHSH and CDR2 LQKENI. The CDR3 DNA reads TGTGCCAGCTCACCCTTCGAAGGCACAGATACGCAGTATTTT. Protein product: CASSPFEGTDTQYF.

This clonotype was seen a handful of times. This chain links TRBV6-5 with TRBJ1-6; D not certain. The CDR3 covers 12 residues. The germline V and J ends were trimmed by 7 bases and 10 bases, with 11 bases remaining between them. The germline V gene encodes CDR1 MNHEY and CDR2 SVGAGI. The CDR3 DNA reads TGTGCCAGCACGGGCCGGCAGTCACCCCTCCACTTT. It translates to CASTGRQSPLHF.

This clonotype turned up a few times. This sequence joins TRBV12-3 or TRBV12-4 and TRBJ2-2, with D perhaps being TRBD1 or TRBD2 (5 bases each). This CDR3 contains 15 residues. V lost 10 bases to trimming and J lost 0 bases, with 15 bases between them. The CDR3 nucleotides read TGTGCCACCCCGGCAGGGACGGCGAACACCGGGGAGCTGTTTTTT. Its translation: CATPAGTANTGELFF.

This clonotype was observed a handful of times. A much more abundant neighbour one base away suggests this may be a read error. The chain links TRBV20-1 to TRBJ2-3; TRBD2 is a possible D gene (6 bases). The CDR3 is 16 residues long. The germline CDR1 and CDR2 sequences are DFQATT and SNEGSKA (reference sequence). The CDR3 DNA sequence: TGCTGTACGATACCTCCTGGGGGGAGTCGGACAGATACGCAGTATTTT. Its protein product is CCTIPPGGSRTDTQYF.

At least ten counts were recorded for this clonotype. The chain uses TRBV6-1 and TRBJ1-4; no firm D call. V was cut by 6 bases and J by 0 bases, with 8 bases left in between. Germline values: CDR1 MNHNS, CDR2 SASEGT. This CDR3 spans 14 amino acids. This CDR3 reads CASSRQATNEKLFF. DNA of the CDR3: TGTGCCAGCAGCCGACAAGCAACTAATGAAAAACTGTTTTTT.

V gene TRBV18 combines with J gene TRBJ2-5; D is unresolved. The length of the CDR3 is 14 residues. Germline values: CDR1 KGHSH, CDR2 LQKENI. Trimming left V 2 bases short and J 2 bases short, with 9 bases between. For the CDR3, the DNA is TGTGCCAGCTCACCAAATAATGGGCAAGAGACCCAGTACTTC. Amino acids: CASSPNNGQETQYF.

This clonotype was observed at least ten times. This chain links TRBV4-1 with TRBJ1-4; D ambiguous. Germline-derived CDR1 and CDR2 are MGHRA and YSYEKL. Trimming pared 0 bases from V and 7 bases from J, leaving 18 bases between. The CDR3 consists of 17 residues. CDR3 in amino acids: CASSQDYTVGSSEKLFF. The CDR3 bases are TGCGCCAGCAGCCAAGATTACACCGTCGGGTCGAGTGAAAAACTGTTTTTT.

This clonotype was counted between two and nine times. This rearrangement joins TRBV3-1 to TRBJ1-5; D might be TRBD1 (6 bases). The CDR3 length is 14 residues. Trimming removed 1 base from V and 5 bases from J, with 9 bases in between. Germline CDR1 is LGHDT and CDR2 is YNNKEL (reference sequence). CDR3 nucleotides: TGTGCCAGCAGCCAAGGGAACAGGGATCAGCCCCAGCATTTT. It specifies CASSQGNRDQPQHF.

By frequency in the sample, this clonotype is medium-sized. The chain has TRBV20-1 and TRBJ2-1; D gene unclear. Germline loops: CDR1 DFQATT, CDR2 SNEGSKA (reference sequence). Between the trimmed V and J ends, which lost 5 bases and 3 bases, there was a span of 8 bases. The length of the CDR3 is 12 residues. In DNA, the CDR3 is TGCAGTGCTGACGGCCGCTACAATGAGCAGTTCTTC. Its protein product is CSADGRYNEQFF.

This clonotype was seen many times. The chain carries TRBV2 and TRBJ1-2, with 7 bases fitting TRBD1. The CDR3 consists of 18 residues. The junction had 18 bases not matched to a gene; V was cut back by 4 bases and J by 4 bases. Germline values: CDR1 SNHLY, CDR2 FYNNEI. The CDR3 DNA sequence: TGTGCCAGCAGTGGCGGCCGGGACACGGGGTGGGACAGCTATGGCTACACCTTC. Its translation is CASSGGRDTGWDSYGYTF.

This sequence joins TRBV29-1 and TRBJ2-1, with TRBD2 as a possible D gene (6 bases). V lost 4 bases and J 9 bases, leaving 10 bases between the germline ends. The CDR3 extends over 11 amino acids. Germline V gene lookup returns CDR1 SQVTM and CDR2 ANQGSEA. CDR3 loop: CSVGSGGEQFF. In nucleotides, the CDR3 is TGCAGCGTTGGTTCCGGGGGTGAGCAGTTCTTC.

This chain joins TRBV25-1 and TRBJ2-3; 10 bases line up with TRBD1. J gave up 4 bases and V 2 bases, and 15 bases lay outside the gene matches. The CDR3 totals 19 residues. Germline loops: CDR1 MGHDK, CDR2 SYGVNS. The CDR3 reads CASSERRWRQGAPADTQYF. For the CDR3, the DNA is TGTGCCAGCAGTGAAAGGAGGTGGAGACAGGGGGCGCCGGCAGATACGCAGTATTTT.

V gene TRBV7-2 combines with J gene TRBJ2-5; 11 positions agree with TRBD2. The junction had 6 bases not matched to a gene; V was cut back by 1 base and J by 5 bases. The germline V gene encodes CDR1 SGHTA and CDR2 FQGNSA. This CDR3 contains 16 residues. Written as DNA, the CDR3 is TGTGCCAGCAGCTTAGTCTCCCTAGCGGGGGGTGAGACCCAGTACTTC. Encoded protein: CASSLVSLAGGETQYF.

This clonotype was observed at least ten times. The V and J genes are TRBV6-2 or TRBV6-3 and TRBJ1-5; D unresolved. The ends were cut back, 1 base at V and 4 bases at J, with 2 bases in the middle. CDR3 length: 12 amino acids. Germline-derived CDR1 and CDR2 are MNHEY and SVGEGT. This chain's CDR3 is CASSYLNQPQHF. In DNA form, the CDR3 reads TGTGCCAGCAGTTACTTAAATCAGCCCCAGCATTTT.